This T cell receptor beta chain stems from a study of shared clonotypes between healthy human individuals. General study results and limits: The low donor count limited represented genetic and exposure-history diversity.

Germline CDR1 reads MDHEN; CDR2 reads SYDVKM. This CDR3 contains 14 residues. Unmatched junction bases numbered 11, after V lost 8 bases and J lost 7 bases. This clone was recorded a few times. The antigen is not known. Profiling relied on immunoSEQ multiplex PCR, and the TCRdb table lists in-frame clones only, not all of them. The sample has over 2 million clones; around 90% are singletons. This TCR was sampled from a man aged 18 to 35 in good health. Some clones in this sample may be carry-over from other donors' samples. The chain couples TRBV28 to TRBJ1-5, with 7 bases that match TRBD1. Sequencing was performed on naive CD4+ T cells from PBMCs. Subset of the sample: CD45RA+ positively selected. CDR3 nucleotides: TGTGCCAGCTTTGGAGGGGGCGCAGGGCAGCCCCAGCATTTT. It translates to CASFGGGAGQPQHF.